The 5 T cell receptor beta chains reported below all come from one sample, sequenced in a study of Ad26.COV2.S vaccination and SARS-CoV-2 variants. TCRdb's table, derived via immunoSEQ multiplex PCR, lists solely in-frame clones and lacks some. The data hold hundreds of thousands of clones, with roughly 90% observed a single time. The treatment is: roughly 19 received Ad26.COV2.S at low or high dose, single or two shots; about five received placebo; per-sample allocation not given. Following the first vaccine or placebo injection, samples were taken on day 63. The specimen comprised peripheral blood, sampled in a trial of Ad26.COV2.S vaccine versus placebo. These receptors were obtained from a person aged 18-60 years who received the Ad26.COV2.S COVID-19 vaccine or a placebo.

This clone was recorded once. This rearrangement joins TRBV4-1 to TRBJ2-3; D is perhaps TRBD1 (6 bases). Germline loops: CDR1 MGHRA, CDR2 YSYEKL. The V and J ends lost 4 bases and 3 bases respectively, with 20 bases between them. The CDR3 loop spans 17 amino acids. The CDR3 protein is CASSRRHQQGKTDTQYF. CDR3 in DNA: TGCGCCAGCAGCCGCCGACATCAACAGGGTAAGACAGATACGCAGTATTTT.

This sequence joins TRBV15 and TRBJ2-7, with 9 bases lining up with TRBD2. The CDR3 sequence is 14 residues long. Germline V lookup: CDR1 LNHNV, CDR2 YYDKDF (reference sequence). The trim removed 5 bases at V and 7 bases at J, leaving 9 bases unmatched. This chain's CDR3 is CATSGGSGGREQYF. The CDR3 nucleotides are TGTGCCACCAGCGGGGGTAGCGGGGGTAGAGAGCAGTACTTC.

DNA for the CDR3: TGTGCCAGCAGTTTCGGGGGGACTCAGCCCCAGCATTTT. It is translated as CASSFGGTQPQHF. V is TRBV12-3 or TRBV12-4 and J is TRBJ1-5, with D perhaps TRBD1 (5 bases). The CDR3 has 13 amino acids. Trimming shortened V by 3 bases and J by 6 bases, and 9 bases separated the two germline ends.

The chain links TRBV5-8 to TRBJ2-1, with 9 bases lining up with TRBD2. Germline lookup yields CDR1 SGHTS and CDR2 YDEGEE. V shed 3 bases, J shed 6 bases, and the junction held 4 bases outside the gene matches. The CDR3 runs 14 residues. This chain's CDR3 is CASSYGLATNEQFF. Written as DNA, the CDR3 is TGTGCCAGCAGCTACGGACTAGCGACCAATGAGCAGTTCTTC.

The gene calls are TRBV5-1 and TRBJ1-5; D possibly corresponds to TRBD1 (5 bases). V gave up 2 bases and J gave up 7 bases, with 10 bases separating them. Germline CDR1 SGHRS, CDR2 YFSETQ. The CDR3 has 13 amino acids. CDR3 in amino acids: CASSLGGEQPQHF. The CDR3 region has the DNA TGCGCCAGCAGCTTAGGAGGGGAGCAGCCCCAGCATTTT.